The entry below describes one T cell receptor (beta chain). No antigen is known for it. This entry comes from a study of response to subunit inactivated influenza vaccine. Study-wide points: Each seasonal flu vaccination may recruit only limited new T cells, authors suggested.

TCRdb re-analysed the RT-PCR reads in MiXCR, keeping a single row per CDR3 protein. The repertoire has 500,000 to 600,000 distinct CDR3 sequences, 11% of them found once; the top ten carry about 10%. There are 12 residues in the CDR3. Germline V gene sequence: CDR1 MNHEY, CDR2 SVGEGT. The V end lost 10 bases, the J end lost 4 bases, and 11 bases lay between the germline ends. These data were also reused for a study on T cells expressing NK-cell markers. This second study notes: 5'RACE template switching with UMIs produced the TCR beta cDNA. What restricted sorting to alpha-beta TCR T cells in several experiments was an anti-gamma-delta TCR antibody. As a fraction of CD8+ T cells, dominant NKG2C+ clonotypes reached about 1.0-8% in 5 to 7 donors. The HCMV specificity of the expanded NKG2C+ T cell clones stayed unresolved.

This receptor was identified in a man aged 50-59 years who received an inactivated influenza vaccine. The sequencing here drew on PBMCs from blood, taken on the day of vaccination. V is TRBV6-2 or TRBV6-3 and J is TRBJ2-1; D unresolved. CDR3 coding DNA: TGTGCCATCTCGGACGGATACAATGAGCAGTTCTTC. The encoded protein is CAISDGYNEQFF.